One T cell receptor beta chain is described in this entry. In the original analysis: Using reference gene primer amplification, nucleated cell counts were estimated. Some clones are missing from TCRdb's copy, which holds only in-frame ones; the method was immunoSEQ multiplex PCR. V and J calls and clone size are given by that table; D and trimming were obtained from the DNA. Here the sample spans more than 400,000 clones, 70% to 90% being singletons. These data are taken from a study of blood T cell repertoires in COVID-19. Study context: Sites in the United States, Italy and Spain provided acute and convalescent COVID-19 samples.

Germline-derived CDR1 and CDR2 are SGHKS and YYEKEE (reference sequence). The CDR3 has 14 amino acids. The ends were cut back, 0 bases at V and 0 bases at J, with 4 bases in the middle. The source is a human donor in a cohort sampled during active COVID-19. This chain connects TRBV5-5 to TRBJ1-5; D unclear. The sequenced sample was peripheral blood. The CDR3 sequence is CASSLGGSNQPQHF. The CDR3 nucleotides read TGTGCCAGCAGCTTGGGAGGTAGCAATCAGCCCCAGCATTTT.